This TCR beta chain was found in a study of OX40 agonist ivuxolimab in advanced cancers. Study at large: Partial responses occurred in three patients (one hepatocellular carcinoma, two cutaneous melanoma).

Clones were sequenced by immunoSEQ multiplex PCR, and TCRdb holds only the in-frame ones, with some missing. The sample yields 60,000 to 70,000 clones, 87% seen once. Trimming took 5 bases from V and 3 from J, leaving 14 bases between them. CDR1 and CDR2 (germline): MGHRA, YSYEKL. The CDR3 totals 15 residues. Source: CD4+ or CD8+ T cells sorted from blood, taken in a trial of the OX40 agonist ivuxolimab. The chain links TRBV4-1 to TRBJ1-5; perhaps TRBD1 as D (6 bases). This TCR was recovered from an adult with an advanced solid tumor such as melanoma, head and neck, liver or kidney cancer. The CDR3 spells CASSTGQTNNQPQHF. DNA for the CDR3: TGCGCCAGCAGCACCGGACAGACTAACAATCAGCCCCAGCATTTT.